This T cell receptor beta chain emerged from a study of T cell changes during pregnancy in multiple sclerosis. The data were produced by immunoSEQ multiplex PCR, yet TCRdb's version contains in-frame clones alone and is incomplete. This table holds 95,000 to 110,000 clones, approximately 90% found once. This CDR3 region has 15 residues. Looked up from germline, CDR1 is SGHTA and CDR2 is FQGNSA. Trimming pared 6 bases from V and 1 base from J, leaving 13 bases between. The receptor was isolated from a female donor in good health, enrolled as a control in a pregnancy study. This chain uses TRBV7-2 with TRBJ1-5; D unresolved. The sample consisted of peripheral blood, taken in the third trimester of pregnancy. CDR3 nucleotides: TGTGCCAGCAGTCCCACGGGGTTGAGCAATCAGCCCCAGCATTTT. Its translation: CASSPTGLSNQPQHF.